These 24 T cell receptor beta chains originate from one sample sequenced in a study of metastatic and nonmetastatic thyroid tumors. With MiXCR, TCRdb reprocessed the PCR reads. The data show approximately 15,000 clones, with about 13% seen just once and about 30% held by the top ten. The entire patient cohort was treatment-naive prior to thyroid surgery. Sequencing was performed on blood. All receptors derive from a female donor with papillary thyroid cancer or a benign thyroid nodule (not recorded which). Some clones in this sample may be carry-over from other donors' samples.

This clone has at least ten counts. A read error may explain this, as a much larger clone is one base away. The chain is built from TRBV6-2 or TRBV6-3 and TRBJ2-1; 7 bases match TRBD1. CDR3 length: 14 amino acids. Germline values: CDR1 MNHEY, CDR2 SVGEGT. In DNA form, the CDR3 reads TGTGCCAGCAGCTACGGGACAGAATACAGTGAGCAGTTCTTC. Translated: CASSYGTEYSEQFF.

This clone was recorded at least ten times. A read error is possible here, since a much larger clone lies one base away. The V and J genes are TRBV9 and TRBJ2-1; 7 bases line up with TRBD1. CDR1 is SGDLS, CDR2 YYNGEE, per germline. V lost 0 bases and J lost 3; bases outside the gene matches: 9. The CDR3 runs 17 residues. The CDR3, as DNA: TGTGCCAGCAGCGTAGATGGGGACAGAGGCTACTACAATGAGCAGTTCTTC. It specifies CASSVDGDRGYYNEQFF.

In its sample, this clone was seen many times. The V gene is TRBV3-1, the J gene TRBJ2-7; 8 bases align to TRBD2. Unmatched junction bases numbered 7, after V lost 3 bases and J lost 0 bases. CDR1 is LGHDT and CDR2 is YNNKEL in the germline V gene (reference sequence). The CDR3 has 16 amino acids. DNA for the CDR3: TGTGCCAGCAGCCAGGCCGGGGGGGACGTCTCCTACGAGCAGTACTTC. It codes for CASSQAGGDVSYEQYF.

This clone was seen repeatedly, ten times or more. V gene TRBV29-1 combines with J gene TRBJ2-2, with TRBD1 identical over 9 bases. Germline V gives CDR1 SQVTM, CDR2 ANQGSEA. The trim removed 6 bases at V and 2 bases at J, leaving 4 bases unmatched. The CDR3 spans 14 residues. The CDR3 coding sequence is TGCAGCGTCCAGGGACAGGGAAACACCGGGGAGCTGTTTTTT. Protein: CSVQGQGNTGELFF.

The table lists this clone with many counts. This chain uses TRBV20-1 with TRBJ2-3; 10 positions agree with TRBD1. Germline CDR1 DFQATT, CDR2 SNEGSKA (reference sequence). V was clipped by 6 bases and J by 4 bases; unmatched bases: 7. This CDR3 contains 14 residues. The CDR3 reads CSARDRGWADTQYF. The CDR3 DNA reads as TGCAGTGCCCGGGACAGGGGTTGGGCAGATACGCAGTATTTT.

J is TRBJ2-3 and V is TRBV28, with 7 positions matching TRBD2. Germline lookup yields CDR1 MDHEN and CDR2 SYDVKM. The CDR3 covers 14 residues. In nucleotides, the CDR3 is TGTGGGTGCAGGGAGGGGACTAGCACAGATACGCAGTATTTT. Its translation is CGCREGTSTDTQYF.

V and J are TRBV5-1 and TRBJ2-2; 7 bases agree with TRBD1. The CDR3 loop spans 16 amino acids. Per germline, CDR1 SGHRS and CDR2 YFSETQ. Trimming at V came to 0 bases and at J to 4 bases, leaving 6 bases not matched to a gene. For the CDR3, the DNA is TGCGCCAGCAGCTTGGGGGTACAGGGGAGCACCGGGGAGCTGTTTTTT. As protein: CASSLGVQGSTGELFF.

This clone was counted many times. The V gene is TRBV20-1, the J gene TRBJ1-2; 9 positions match TRBD1. The CDR3 is 13 amino acids. Germline assignment: CDR1 DFQATT and CDR2 SNEGSKA (reference sequence). With V trimmed by 2 bases and J by 3 bases, 1 base remained unmatched. This chain's CDR3 is CSARWTGDYGYTF. CDR3 nucleotide sequence: TGCAGTGCTAGATGGACAGGGGACTATGGCTACACCTTC.

The sample holds many counts of this clone. The chain employs TRBV20-1 and TRBJ2-2; D not resolved. V was cut by 4 bases and J by 4 bases, with 10 bases left in between. This CDR3 is built from 13 residues. Germline-derived CDR1 and CDR2 are DFQATT and SNEGSKA (reference sequence). CDR3 nucleotide sequence: TGCAGTGCTAACTGGAAGTCCACCGGGGAGCTGTTTTTT. Translating gives CSANWKSTGELFF.

At least ten counts were recorded for this clone. V and J are TRBV2 and TRBJ2-3; 7 bases agree with TRBD2. Germline CDR1 SNHLY, CDR2 FYNNEI. V was clipped by 8 bases and J by 0 bases; unmatched bases: 11. The CDR3 spans 16 residues. The CDR3 region is CASWDPRGVSTDTQYF. CDR3 DNA sequence: TGTGCCAGCTGGGATCCCCGGGGGGTGAGCACAGATACGCAGTATTTT.

This clone was seen many times. V usage is TRBV7-2 and J usage is TRBJ1-2; D is unclear. The CDR3 runs to 14 residues. From germline, CDR1 is SGHTA and CDR2 FQGNSA. V gave up 5 bases and J gave up 4 bases, with 14 bases separating them. The CDR3 sequence is CASSLLTRSYGYTF. CDR3 DNA: TGTGCCAGCAGCCTTCTGACAAGGAGCTATGGCTACACCTTC.

Within the sample, this clone is medium-sized (0.01 to 0.1%). CDR3 nucleotide sequence: TGTGCCAGCCAGAGACAGGGGAGCTCTGAAGCTTTCTTT. This gives the protein CASQRQGSSEAFF. The genes are TRBV6-1 and TRBJ1-1; 8 bases are a match to TRBD1. The germline V gene encodes CDR1 MNHNS and CDR2 SASEGT. This CDR3 region has 13 residues. V lost 8 bases to trimming and J lost 6 bases; unmatched junction nucleotides: 8.

The table lists this clone with many counts. The chain carries TRBV11-1 and TRBJ2-3, with D tentatively TRBD2 (6 bases). Germline CDR1 reads SGHAT; CDR2 reads FQDESV (reference sequence). CDR3 size: 16 residues. V lost 4 bases and J lost 6, with 20 bases in between. CDR3 DNA sequence: TGTGCCAGCAGCTCCAGGACTATTGCGATTATGGATACGCAGTATTTT. Its translation is CASSSRTIAIMDTQYF.

About this clone itself: In this CDR3 the conserved last residue, phenylalanine or tryptophan, is missing, so a read error is likely. The chain combines TRBV2 with TRBJ2-7; 9 nucleotides agree with TRBD2. Germline V gene lookup returns CDR1 SNHLY and CDR2 FYNNEI. The CDR3 length is 12 residues. With 6 bases clipped from V and 7 bases from J, the junction kept 4 bases outside the gene matches. The chain's CDR3 is CASRGLATEQYL. The CDR3 nucleotides read TGTGCCAGCAGGGGACTAGCCACGGAGCAGTACCTC.

This clone appeared many times. The chain couples TRBV11-2 to TRBJ2-1; D gene uncertain. Trimming pared 7 bases from V and 9 bases from J, leaving 13 bases between. From germline, CDR1 is SGHAT and CDR2 FQNNGV. The CDR3 has 12 amino acids. The CDR3 loop reads CASTSGWVEQFF. The CDR3 region has the DNA TGTGCCAGCACCTCTGGGTGGGTTGAGCAGTTCTTC.

This clone was found a few times. In nucleotides, the CDR3 is TGTGCCAGCAGCTTACCCAAACTAGCGGGGGGCCATGAGCAGTTCTTC. It specifies CASSLPKLAGGHEQFF. The rearrangement links TRBV11-1 to TRBJ2-1; 12 bases match TRBD2. The CDR3 is 16 residues long. J was trimmed by 8 bases and V by 2 bases; bases with no gene match: 7. CDR1 is SGHAT, CDR2 FQDESV, per germline (reference sequence).

This clone was detected only a few times. V gene TRBV4-2 combines with J gene TRBJ2-2; D call uncertain. This CDR3 has 16 residues. Germline V lookup: CDR1 LGHNA, CDR2 YNFKEQ. V was shortened by 1 base and J by 3 bases, with 12 bases between the two germline ends. The DNA for the CDR3 is TGTGCCAGCAGCCAAGGCCCGATGGACGACACCGGGGAGCTGTTTTTT. As protein: CASSQGPMDDTGELFF.

This clone has a count of ten or more. The chain recombines TRBV20-1 with TRBJ2-1; D gene unclear. Trimming stripped 0 bases from V and 7 bases from J, with 13 bases between. The CDR3 runs 14 residues. CDR1 and CDR2 (germline): DFQATT, SNEGSKA (reference sequence). The DNA for the CDR3 is TGCAGTGCTAGAGATGTTGAGGTAACGAATGAGCAGTTCTTC. Residues: CSARDVEVTNEQFF.

The chain has TRBV28 and TRBJ1-2; D unclear. V lost 10 bases to trimming and J lost 1 base, with 16 bases between them. The CDR3 has 14 amino acids. Germline-derived CDR1 and CDR2 are MDHEN and SYDVKM. As DNA, the CDR3 is TGTGCCATCAGCTTACGGGGTCTTAACTATGGCTACACCTTC. As protein: CAISLRGLNYGYTF.

This clone was found once. A read error may produce the germline difference seen at one junction end. The chain recombines TRBV7-2 with TRBJ2-7; D may be TRBD1 (5 bases). The germline V gene has CDR1 SGHTA and CDR2 FQGNSA. CDR3 length equals 15 residues. CDR3 sequence: CASSLGVGRTYEQYF. The CDR3 DNA follows: TGTGCCAGTAGCTTAGGGGTCGGCAGGACCTACGAGCAGTACTTC.

This clone was counted ten times or more. The chain combines TRBV5-1 with TRBJ1-1; D possibly corresponds to TRBD1 (6 bases). Trimming shortened V by 2 bases and J by 4 bases, and 9 bases separated the two germline ends. This CDR3 contains 13 residues. Germline-derived CDR1 and CDR2 are SGHRS and YFSETQ. In nucleotides, the CDR3 is TGCGCCAGCAGCTTCGGGGGGGCCACTGAAGCTTTCTTT. It encodes CASSFGGATEAFF.

This clone has just a few counts. The V and J genes are TRBV28 and TRBJ1-2; D not resolved. The V end lost 5 bases, the J end lost 4 bases, and 11 bases lay between the germline ends. Germline loops: CDR1 MDHEN, CDR2 SYDVKM. This CDR3 has 13 amino acids. The CDR3 protein is CASSKTRSYGYTF. The CDR3 DNA is TGTGCCAGCAGTAAGACAAGGTCCTATGGCTACACCTTC.

The sample holds many counts of this clone. The J gene is TRBJ2-7, the V gene TRBV25-1, with D possibly being TRBD2 (7 bases). V dropped 6 bases and J dropped 4 bases, with 13 bases sitting between them. This CDR3 region has 13 residues. Germline V CDR1 and CDR2: MGHDK, SYGVNS. CDR3 DNA: TGTGCCAGCAGGGGGGGGGGGCTATACGAGCAGTACTTC. It specifies CASRGGGLYEQYF.

This clone was recorded at least ten times. The genes are TRBV18 and TRBJ1-3; possible D gene TRBD1, 6 bases. Germline V gene sequence: CDR1 KGHSH, CDR2 LQKENI. Trimming stripped 5 bases from V and 0 bases from J, with 11 bases between. The length of the CDR3 is 15 residues. DNA for the CDR3: TGTGCCAGCTCATCTCGGGGGCTCTCTGGAAACACCATATATTTT. It yields the protein CASSSRGLSGNTIYF. Full variable domain (outside the CDR3, taken from reference TRBV18 and TRBJ1-3): NAGVMQNPRHLVRRRGQEARLRCSPMKGHSHVYWYRQLPEEGLKFMVYLQKENIIDESGMPKERFSAEFPKEGPSILRIQQVVRGDSAAYFCASSSRGLSGNTIYFGEGSWLTVV.